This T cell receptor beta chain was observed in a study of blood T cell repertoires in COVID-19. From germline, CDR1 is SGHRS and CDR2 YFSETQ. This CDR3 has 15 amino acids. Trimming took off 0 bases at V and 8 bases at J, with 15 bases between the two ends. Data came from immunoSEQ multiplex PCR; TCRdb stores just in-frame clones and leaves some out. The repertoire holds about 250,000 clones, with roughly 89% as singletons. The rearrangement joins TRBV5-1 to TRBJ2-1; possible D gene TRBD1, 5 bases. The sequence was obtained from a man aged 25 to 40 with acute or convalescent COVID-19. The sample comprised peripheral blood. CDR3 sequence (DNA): TGCGCCAGCAGCTTGGAAGGGGCGTTAGGGCATGAGCAGTTCTTC. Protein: CASSLEGALGHEQFF.